At least ten counts were recorded for the clone carrying this TCR beta chain. Its antigen is not known. This sample was taken from a study of breast tumors, draining lymph nodes, adjacent tissues. Study-level findings and limits: Tumor and nontumor repertoires were significantly more similar in luminal-like than in basal-like breast cancer.

TCRdb independently ran MiXCR on the multiplex PCR reads; one entry per CDR3 protein. Of approximately 150,000 distinct CDR3 sequences listed, about 30% were seen once; the top ten hold 2.3%. Axillary draining lymph nodes of breast cancer patients supplied the node samples. V dropped 0 bases and J dropped 1 base, with 8 bases sitting between them. CDR1 is SGHNT, CDR2 YYREEE, per germline (reference sequence). The CDR3 length is 15 residues. Material: axillary lymph node tissue. This TCR came from a female donor with breast cancer. Some clones in this sample may be carry-over from other donors' samples. The J gene is TRBJ1-5, the V gene TRBV5-4; D gene unclear. The DNA of the CDR3 is TGTGCCAGCAGCTTGGGAACGGCAAGCAATCAGCCCCAGCATTTT. This codes for CASSLGTASNQPQHF.